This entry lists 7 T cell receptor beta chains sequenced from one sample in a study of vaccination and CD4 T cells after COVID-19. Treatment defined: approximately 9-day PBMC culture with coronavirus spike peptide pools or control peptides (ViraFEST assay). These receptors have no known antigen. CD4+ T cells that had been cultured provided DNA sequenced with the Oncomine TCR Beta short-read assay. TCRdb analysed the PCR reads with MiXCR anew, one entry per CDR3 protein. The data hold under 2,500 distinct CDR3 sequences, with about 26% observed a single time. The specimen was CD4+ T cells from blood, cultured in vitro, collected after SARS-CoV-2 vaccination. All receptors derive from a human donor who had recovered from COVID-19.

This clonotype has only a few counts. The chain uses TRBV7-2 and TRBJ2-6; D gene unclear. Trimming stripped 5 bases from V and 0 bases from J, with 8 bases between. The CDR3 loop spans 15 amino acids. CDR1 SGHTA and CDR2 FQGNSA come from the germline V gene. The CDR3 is CASSPGYSGANVLTF. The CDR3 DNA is TGTGCCAGCAGCCCCGGTTACTCTGGGGCCAACGTCCTGACTTTC.

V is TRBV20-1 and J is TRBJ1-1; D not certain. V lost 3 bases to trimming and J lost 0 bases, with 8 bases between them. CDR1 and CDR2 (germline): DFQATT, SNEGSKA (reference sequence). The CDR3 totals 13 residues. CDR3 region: CSARGGVNTEAFF. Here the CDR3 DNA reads TGCAGTGCTAGGGGTGGAGTGAACACTGAAGCTTTCTTT.

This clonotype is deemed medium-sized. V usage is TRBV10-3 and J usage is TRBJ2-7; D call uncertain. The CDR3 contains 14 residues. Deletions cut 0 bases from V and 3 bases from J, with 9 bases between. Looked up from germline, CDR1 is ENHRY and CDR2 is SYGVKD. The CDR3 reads CAISESRDIYEQYF. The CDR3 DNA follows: TGTGCCATCAGTGAGTCGAGAGACATCTACGAGCAGTACTTC.

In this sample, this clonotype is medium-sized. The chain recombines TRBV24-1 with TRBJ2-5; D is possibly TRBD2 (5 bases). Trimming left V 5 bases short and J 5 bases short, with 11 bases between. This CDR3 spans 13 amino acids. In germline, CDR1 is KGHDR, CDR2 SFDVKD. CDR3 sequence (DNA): TGTGCCACCAGTGTTACCGGAGGCGAGACCCAGTACTTC. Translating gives CATSVTGGETQYF.

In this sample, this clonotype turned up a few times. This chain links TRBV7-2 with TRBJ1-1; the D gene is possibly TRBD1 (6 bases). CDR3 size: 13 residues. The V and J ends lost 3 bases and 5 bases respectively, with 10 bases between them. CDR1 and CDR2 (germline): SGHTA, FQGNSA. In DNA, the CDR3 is TGTGCCAGCAGCTTGCACAGGGAGACTGAAGCTTTCTTT. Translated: CASSLHRETEAFF.

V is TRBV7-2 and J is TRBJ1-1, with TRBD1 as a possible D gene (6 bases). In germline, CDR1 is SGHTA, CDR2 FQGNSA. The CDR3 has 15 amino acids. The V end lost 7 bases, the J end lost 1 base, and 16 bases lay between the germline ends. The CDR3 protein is CASTPEGGRNTEAFF. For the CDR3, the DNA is TGTGCCAGCACCCCAGAGGGGGGGAGGAACACTGAAGCTTTCTTT.

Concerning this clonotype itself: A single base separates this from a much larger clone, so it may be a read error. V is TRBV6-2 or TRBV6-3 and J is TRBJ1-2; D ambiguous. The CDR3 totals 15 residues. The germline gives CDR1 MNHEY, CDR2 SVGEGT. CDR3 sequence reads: CASTYRAGVLYDYTF. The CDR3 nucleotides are TGTGCCAGCACCTACCGGGCCGGGGTCCTATATGACTACACCTTC.